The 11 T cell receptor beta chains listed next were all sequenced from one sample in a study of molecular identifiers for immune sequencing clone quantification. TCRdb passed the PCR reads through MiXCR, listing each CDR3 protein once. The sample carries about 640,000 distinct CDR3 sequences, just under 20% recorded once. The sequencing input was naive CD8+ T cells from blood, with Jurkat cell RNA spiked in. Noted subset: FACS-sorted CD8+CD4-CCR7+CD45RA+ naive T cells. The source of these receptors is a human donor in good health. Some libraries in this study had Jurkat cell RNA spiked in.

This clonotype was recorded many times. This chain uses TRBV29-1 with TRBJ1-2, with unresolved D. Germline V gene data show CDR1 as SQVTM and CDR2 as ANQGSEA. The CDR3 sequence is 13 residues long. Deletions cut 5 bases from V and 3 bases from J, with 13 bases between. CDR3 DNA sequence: TGCAGCGTTCCCCCGTCTCAGGACTATGGCTACACCTTC. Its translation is CSVPPSQDYGYTF.

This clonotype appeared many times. DNA for the CDR3: TGTGCCAGCAGTTACTCCGCCGGACTGAACACTGAAGCTTTCTTT. Protein product: CASSYSAGLNTEAFF. The V and J genes are TRBV6-6 and TRBJ1-1; no reliable D call. The CDR3 loop spans 15 amino acids. Germline CDR1 is MNHNY and CDR2 is SVGAGI (reference sequence). V shed 0 bases and J shed 0 bases, with 8 bases lying between them.

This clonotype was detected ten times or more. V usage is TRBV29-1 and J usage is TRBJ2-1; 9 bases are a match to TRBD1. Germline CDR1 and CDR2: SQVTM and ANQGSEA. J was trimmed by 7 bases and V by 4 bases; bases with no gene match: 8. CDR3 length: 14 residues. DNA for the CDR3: TGCAGCGTTGGGGGGACAGGGCCGGGGAATGAGCAGTTCTTC. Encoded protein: CSVGGTGPGNEQFF.

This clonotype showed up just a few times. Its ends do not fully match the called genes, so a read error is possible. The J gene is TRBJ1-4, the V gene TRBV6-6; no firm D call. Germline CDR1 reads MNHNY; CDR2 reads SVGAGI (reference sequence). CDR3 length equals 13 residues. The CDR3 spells CASSFWTNEKLFF. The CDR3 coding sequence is TGTGCCAGCAGTTTTTGGACTAACGAAAAACTGTTTTTT.

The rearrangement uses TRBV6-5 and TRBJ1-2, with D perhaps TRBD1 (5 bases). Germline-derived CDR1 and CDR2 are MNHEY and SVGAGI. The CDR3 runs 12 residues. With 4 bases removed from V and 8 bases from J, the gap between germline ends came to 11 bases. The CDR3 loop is CASSWGGSGYTF. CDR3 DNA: TGTGCCAGCAGTTGGGGGGGTAGCGGCTACACCTTC.

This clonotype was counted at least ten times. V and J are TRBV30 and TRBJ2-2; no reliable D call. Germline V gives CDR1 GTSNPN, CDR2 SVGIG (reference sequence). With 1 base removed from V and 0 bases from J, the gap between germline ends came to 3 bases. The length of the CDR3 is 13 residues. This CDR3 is CAWSGSNTGELFF. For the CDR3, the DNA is TGTGCCTGGAGTGGTTCGAACACCGGGGAGCTGTTTTTT.

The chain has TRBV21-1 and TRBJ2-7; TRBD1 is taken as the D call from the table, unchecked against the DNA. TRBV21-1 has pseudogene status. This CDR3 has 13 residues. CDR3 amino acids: CASRPRTGREQYF. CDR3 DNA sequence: TGTGCCAGCAGACCAAGGACAGGCAGGGAGCAGTACTTC.

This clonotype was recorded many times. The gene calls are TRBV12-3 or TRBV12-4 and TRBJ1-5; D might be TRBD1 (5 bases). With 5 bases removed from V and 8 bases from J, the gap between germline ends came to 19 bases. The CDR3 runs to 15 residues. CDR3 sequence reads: CASSPTGGGGEPQHF. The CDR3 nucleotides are TGTGCCAGCAGTCCCACCGGGGGGGGAGGGGAGCCCCAGCATTTT.

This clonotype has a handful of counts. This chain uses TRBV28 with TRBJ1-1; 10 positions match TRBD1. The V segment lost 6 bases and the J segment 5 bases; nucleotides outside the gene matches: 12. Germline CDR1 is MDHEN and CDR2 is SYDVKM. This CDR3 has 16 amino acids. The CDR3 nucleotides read TGTGCCAGCAGCGCTTGGGGCGACAGGGGGCAAACTGAAGCTTTCTTT. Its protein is CASSAWGDRGQTEAFF.

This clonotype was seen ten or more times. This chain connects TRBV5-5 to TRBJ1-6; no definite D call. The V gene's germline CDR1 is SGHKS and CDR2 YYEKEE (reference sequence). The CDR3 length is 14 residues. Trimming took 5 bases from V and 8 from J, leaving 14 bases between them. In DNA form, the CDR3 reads TGTGCCAGCAGATGGGTTATCCCCGATTCACCCCTCCACTTT. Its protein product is CASRWVIPDSPLHF.

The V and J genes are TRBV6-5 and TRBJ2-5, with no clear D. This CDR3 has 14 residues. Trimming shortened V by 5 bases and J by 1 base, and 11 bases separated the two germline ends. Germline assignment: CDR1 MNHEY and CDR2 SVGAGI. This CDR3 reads CASSDLWSQETQYF. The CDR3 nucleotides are TGTGCCAGCAGTGACCTATGGTCCCAAGAGACCCAGTACTTC.